The subject of this entry is one T cell receptor beta chain. The CDR3 loop spans 11 amino acids. V was clipped by 7 bases and J by 10 bases, with 11 bases between them. The germline gives CDR1 SNHLY, CDR2 FYNNEI. The record originates from a study of CD8 T cells in Susac syndrome. Reverse transcription used about 0.45 to 1 ug RNA and random hexamers. A multiplex approach, immunoSEQ multiplex PCR, amplified TCR beta CDR3 across 54 Vbeta and 13 Jbeta. TCRdb re-called the immunoSEQ multiplex PCR reads through MiXCR, storing one row per CDR3 protein. Of about 210,000 distinct CDR3 sequences in the sample, roughly 96% are singletons; the top ten hold 0.095%. Sequencing of TCR beta drew on CD8+ and CD4+ T cells from blood.

The clonotype comes from a human donor with multiple sclerosis. This rearrangement joins TRBV2 to TRBJ2-1; TRBD1 is a possible D gene (5 bases). Sequenced material: CD4+ T cells from PBMCs. For the CDR3, the DNA is TGTGCCAGCAAAGGGGTTACAGAGCAGTTCTTC. Its protein is CASKGVTEQFF.